Sequencing of this TCR beta chain was carried out in a study of CD8+ T cells in alopecia areata. In the study overall: Scoring of treated patients' severity used the percentage of affected scalp area. Study-wide results and caveats: Expanded CD8+ clones among the top 100, as well as scalp clonality, were significantly decreased by tofacitinib. Throughout tofacitinib, many expanded lesional clones continued to persist in scalp and blood.

V was shortened by 4 bases and J by 7 bases, with 28 bases between the two germline ends. The CDR3 extends over 18 amino acids. From germline, CDR1 is GTSNPN and CDR2 SVGIG (reference sequence). This clone was picked up one time. Its antigen is undetermined. The authors extracted RNA and reverse transcribed it into cDNA as the sequencing template. Clones were read by immunoSEQ multiplex PCR, and TCRdb kept only the in-frame ones, dropping some. The table lists around 180,000 clones, 50% to 70% of them singletons. Specified treatment: oral pan-JAK inhibitor, 5-10 mg twice daily. In alopecia areata patients, both lesional scalp punch biopsies and peripheral blood were collected.

This TCR derives from a human donor with alopecia areata. The chain carries TRBV30 and TRBJ1-4, with D maybe TRBD1 (6 bases). The specimen comprised CD4+ T cells sorted from blood, sampled around week 50, from a patient treated with tofacitinib. Written as DNA, the CDR3 is TGTGCCTGGAACCCCAGGACAGTAGGCGGGATTCGATCTGAAAAACTGTTTTTT. Amino acids: CAWNPRTVGGIRSEKLFF.